One and the same sample provided the 18 T cell receptor beta chains below, sequenced in a study of T-cell reconstitution after alpha-beta-depleted transplantation in children. TCRbeta library preparation incorporated unique molecular identifiers. TCRdb redid the calling of the PCR reads with MiXCR, one entry per CDR3 protein. Of under 850,000 distinct CDR3 sequences in the sample, around 14% were seen once. This sample comprised PBMCs, obtained before TCRalphabeta/CD19-depleted stem cell transplant. The receptor source for this set is a girl aged 2-10 years with congenital amegakaryocytic thrombocytopenia, due to receive a stem cell transplant.

This clonotype was seen a few times. V gene TRBV7-3 combines with J gene TRBJ2-3, with D perhaps TRBD2 (6 bases). This CDR3 has 15 residues. Trimming took 5 bases from V and 0 from J, leaving 12 bases between them. In germline, CDR1 is SGHTA, CDR2 FQGTGA. CDR3 sequence: CASSRGEASTDTQYF. The CDR3, as DNA: TGTGCCAGCAGCCGCGGGGAGGCCAGCACAGATACGCAGTATTTT.

The chain employs TRBV28 and TRBJ2-1, with a weak D call TRBD2 (5 bases). Trimming shortened V by 1 base and J by 3 bases, and 13 bases separated the two germline ends. Germline V lookup: CDR1 MDHEN, CDR2 SYDVKM. The CDR3 runs to 16 residues. CDR3: CASSLSGGSGYNEQFF. For the CDR3, the DNA is TGTGCCAGCAGTTTATCGGGTGGGAGTGGCTACAATGAGCAGTTCTTC.

V usage is TRBV5-1 and J usage is TRBJ2-1; the D gene could be TRBD1 or TRBD2 (5 bases each). Germline CDR1 reads SGHRS; CDR2 reads YFSETQ. The CDR3 is 15 amino acids. Trimming pared 1 base from V and 9 bases from J, leaving 17 bases between. CDR3 protein: CASSLRGPLVSEQFF. Here the CDR3 DNA reads TGCGCCAGCAGCTTGAGGGGCCCACTAGTTAGTGAGCAGTTCTTC.

This clonotype showed up just a few times. The chain employs TRBV29-1 and TRBJ2-3; D is perhaps TRBD2 (6 bases). V shed 4 bases and J shed 2 bases, with 13 bases lying between them. From germline, CDR1 is SQVTM and CDR2 ANQGSEA. The CDR3 length is 14 residues. CDR3 sequence (DNA): TGCAGCGTTGCTGGCGGGACCACCACAGATACGCAGTATTTT. It specifies CSVAGGTTTDTQYF.

This clonotype was counted a few times. The gene calls are TRBV29-1 and TRBJ2-5; 9 bases are a match to TRBD1. Germline CDR1 and CDR2: SQVTM and ANQGSEA. Unmatched junction bases numbered 13, after V lost 6 bases and J lost 5 bases. This CDR3 spans 15 amino acids. CDR3 protein: CSVAGTGKRRETQYF. Here the CDR3 DNA reads TGCAGCGTGGCCGGGACAGGGAAGCGTCGGGAGACCCAGTACTTC.

The V call is TRBV4-1, the J call TRBJ2-2; no reliable D call. Germline V gives CDR1 MGHRA, CDR2 YSYEKL. This CDR3 is built from 15 residues. The V end was cut by 1 base, the J end by 6 bases, with 12 bases between. The CDR3 region has the DNA TGCGCCAGCAGCCAAGCTACTTTATCGGCCGGGGAGCTGTTTTTT. Translation gives CASSQATLSAGELFF.

In this sample, this clonotype turned up a few times. The chain joins TRBV5-6 to TRBJ1-3; D not certain. CDR1 and CDR2 from the germline V gene are SGHDT and YYEEEE. The CDR3 loop spans 14 amino acids. V was pared by 4 bases and J by 2 bases, with 10 bases between. CDR3 DNA: TGTGCCAGCAGCGTGGACCCGGCTGGAAACACCATATATTTT. This sequence encodes CASSVDPAGNTIYF.

This clonotype was observed a few times. V is TRBV7-8 and J is TRBJ2-2, with a weak D call TRBD1 (5 bases). Germline CDR1 reads SGHVS; CDR2 reads FQNEAQ. The CDR3 has 15 amino acids. The ends were cut back, 5 bases at V and 7 bases at J, with 17 bases in the middle. CDR3 coding DNA: TGTGCCAGCAGCCTCCAGGGCGTTAATGACGGGGAGCTGTTTTTT. Translating it yields CASSLQGVNDGELFF. Together with reference TRBV7-8 and TRBJ2-2, the CDR3 gives the full variable domain: GAGVSQSPRYKVAKRGQDVALRCDPISGHVSLFWYQQALGQGPEFLTYFQNEAQLDKSGLPSDRFFAERPEGSVSTLKIQRTQQEDSAVYLCASSLQGVNDGELFFGEGSRLTVL.

V usage is TRBV5-1 and J usage is TRBJ2-7, with D possibly called TRBD1 or TRBD2 (5 bases each). This CDR3 is built from 14 residues. Trimming shortened V by 2 bases and J by 4 bases, and 13 bases separated the two germline ends. The V gene's germline CDR1 is SGHRS and CDR2 YFSETQ. DNA for the CDR3: TGCGCCAGCAGCTTACGGGACCCGACGTACGAGCAGTACTTC. It is translated as CASSLRDPTYEQYF.

This clonotype was found a few times. This chain uses TRBV19 with TRBJ1-5; a possible D gene is TRBD1 (5 bases). The CDR3 loop spans 14 amino acids. Germline-derived CDR1 and CDR2 are LNHDA and SQIVND (reference sequence). V dropped 4 bases and J dropped 4 bases, with 11 bases sitting between them. The CDR3 reads CASSRGFSNQPQHF. In nucleotides, the CDR3 is TGTGCCAGTAGTAGGGGGTTTTCAAATCAGCCCCAGCATTTT. The entire variable domain, with the rest obtained from reference TRBV19 and TRBJ1-5, is as follows: DGGITQSPKYLFRKEGQNVTLSCEQNLNHDAMYWYRQDPGQGLRLIYYSQIVNDFQKGDIAEGYSVSREKKESFPLTVTSAQKNPTAFYLCASSRGFSNQPQHFGDGTRLSIL.

This clonotype has only a few counts. CDR3 DNA: TGTGCCTGGAGTGTACATCGGACTCAAGAGACCCAGTACTTC. Translation gives CAWSVHRTQETQYF. The chain couples TRBV30 to TRBJ2-5; tentative D call: TRBD2 (5 bases). Per the germline V gene, CDR1 is GTSNPN and CDR2 is SVGIG (reference sequence). This CDR3 is 14 amino acids long. V dropped 0 bases and J dropped 2 bases, with 10 bases sitting between them.

This clonotype has only a few counts. This chain joins TRBV5-1 and TRBJ2-7; D remains unclear. The CDR3 is 14 amino acids. V lost 4 bases and J 2 bases, leaving 13 bases between the germline ends. Germline CDR1 is SGHRS and CDR2 is YFSETQ. CDR3 DNA: TGCGCCAGCAGCCTGGTGGGGATGGCCTACGAGCAGTACTTC. Amino acid sequence: CASSLVGMAYEQYF.

V and J are TRBV12-3 or TRBV12-4 and TRBJ2-3; D ambiguous. Trimming removed 5 bases at V and 6 bases at J, with 15 bases between. CDR3 length equals 14 residues. Here the CDR3 reads CASSPGSMRDTQYF. DNA for the CDR3: TGTGCCAGCAGTCCCGGCTCGATGAGGGATACGCAGTATTTT.

This clonotype was seen ten or more times. This chain links TRBV20-1 with TRBJ1-5; D is unclear. This CDR3 has 12 residues. V lost 5 bases and J lost 5, with 10 bases in between. Germline CDR1 reads DFQATT; CDR2 reads SNEGSKA (reference sequence). In DNA, the CDR3 is TGCAGTGCTTCGACTGACTATCAGCCCCAGCATTTT. Translation: CSASTDYQPQHF.

This rearrangement joins TRBV18 to TRBJ2-7; the D is unclear. This CDR3 is built from 13 residues. Germline lookup yields CDR1 KGHSH and CDR2 LQKENI. Trimming stripped 3 bases from V and 2 bases from J, with 8 bases between. The DNA of the CDR3 is TGTGCCAGCTCACCGGCAGATACCTACGAGCAGTACTTC. It codes for CASSPADTYEQYF. Looking up the rest from reference TRBV18 and TRBJ2-7 gives the full variable domain: NAGVMQNPRHLVRRRGQEARLRCSPMKGHSHVYWYRQLPEEGLKFMVYLQKENIIDESGMPKERFSAEFPKEGPSILRIQQVVRGDSAAYFCASSPADTYEQYFGPGTRLTVT.

There are a few counts of this clonotype. The gene calls are TRBV15 and TRBJ2-7; 8 bases are shared with TRBD1. The CDR3 length is 16 residues. The V gene's germline CDR1 is LNHNV and CDR2 YYDKDF (reference sequence). Trimming cost V 3 bases and J 3 bases; bases outside gene matches: 10. The CDR3 nucleotides read TGTGCCACCAGCAGGACCAGGGGGCGCAACCTCTACGAGCAGTACTTC. This codes for CATSRTRGRNLYEQYF.

Remarks on this clonotype: An end of the junction does not agree with germline; a read error may underlie this. The chain combines TRBV15 with TRBJ1-5; a possible D gene is TRBD1 (6 bases). There are 12 residues in the CDR3. CDR1 is LNHNV, CDR2 YYDKDF, per germline (reference sequence). The CDR3 sequence is CATQGSNQAQHF. The CDR3 nucleotides are TGTGCCACACAGGGCTCCAATCAGGCCCAGCATTTT.

This clonotype was seen at least ten times. V usage is TRBV20-1 and J usage is TRBJ2-7, with 8 bases that match TRBD2. Per germline, CDR1 DFQATT and CDR2 SNEGSKA (reference sequence). This CDR3 is 15 amino acids long. V trimming: 1 base; J trimming: 3 bases; junction bases outside the gene matches: 8. This CDR3 is CSARGLAGGGYEQYF. CDR3 sequence (DNA): TGCAGTGCTAGAGGTCTGGCGGGAGGAGGCTACGAGCAGTACTTC.